The clone carrying this T cell receptor (beta chain) showed up just a few times. Its matching antigen is unknown. This entry belongs to a study of T cells in Graves' hyperthyroidism and ophthalmopathy. Amplification yielded TCR beta CDR3 regions, with RNA transcripts as the source. HTBI primers were used for first-round RT-PCR of the TCR CDR3. A single record per CDR3 protein comes from TCRdb applying MiXCR to the multiplex PCR reads. This sample has roughly 700,000 distinct CDR3 sequences, with 17% found just once. General observations from the study: Most thyroid clonotypes expanded above 0.001 were also detected in blood.

The sample was blood. The sequence was collected from a man aged 45 to 65 with Graves' hyperthyroidism.

CDR3 nucleotide sequence: TGTGCCAGCAGCTTAATCAGTGAACAGGGTTATGAGCAGTTCTTC. It specifies CASSLISEQGYEQFF. The chain carries TRBV7-3 and TRBJ2-1; tentatively, D is TRBD1 (6 bases). The V end lost 1 base, the J end lost 8 bases, and 15 bases lay between the germline ends. Germline CDR1 and CDR2: SGHTA and FQGTGA. The CDR3 is 15 residues long.